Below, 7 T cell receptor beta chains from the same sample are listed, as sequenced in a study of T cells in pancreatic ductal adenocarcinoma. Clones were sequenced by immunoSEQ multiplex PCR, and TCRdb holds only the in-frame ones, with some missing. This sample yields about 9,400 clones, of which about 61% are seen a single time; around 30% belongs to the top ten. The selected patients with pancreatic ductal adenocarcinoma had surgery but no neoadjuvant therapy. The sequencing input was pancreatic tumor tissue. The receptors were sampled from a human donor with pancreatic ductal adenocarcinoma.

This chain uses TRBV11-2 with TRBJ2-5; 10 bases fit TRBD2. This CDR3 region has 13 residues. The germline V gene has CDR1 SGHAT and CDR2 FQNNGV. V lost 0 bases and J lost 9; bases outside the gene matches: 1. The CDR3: CASSLETSGAQYF. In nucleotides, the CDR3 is TGTGCCAGCAGCTTAGAAACTAGCGGGGCCCAGTACTTC.

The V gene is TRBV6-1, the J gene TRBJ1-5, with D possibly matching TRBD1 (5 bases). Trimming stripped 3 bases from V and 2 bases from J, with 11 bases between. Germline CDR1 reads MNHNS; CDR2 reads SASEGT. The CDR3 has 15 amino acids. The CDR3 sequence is CASSEVLGGNQPQHF. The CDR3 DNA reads TGTGCCAGCAGTGAGGTATTGGGGGGCAATCAGCCCCAGCATTTT.

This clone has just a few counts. The CDR3 protein is CASSYRMRRRANYGYTF. The CDR3 DNA reads TGTGCCAGCAGCTATCGAATGAGAAGAAGAGCTAACTATGGCTACACCTTC. V gene TRBV5-4 combines with J gene TRBJ1-2; D not resolved. This CDR3 has 17 residues. From germline, CDR1 is SGHNT and CDR2 YYREEE (reference sequence). With 3 bases removed from V and 0 bases from J, the gap between germline ends came to 18 bases.

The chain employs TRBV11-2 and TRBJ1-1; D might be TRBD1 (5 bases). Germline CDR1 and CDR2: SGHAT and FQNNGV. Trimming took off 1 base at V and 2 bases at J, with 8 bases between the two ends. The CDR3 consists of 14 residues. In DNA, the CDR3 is TGTGCCAGCAGCTTAGTCAGGGTAAACACTGAAGCTTTCTTT. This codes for CASSLVRVNTEAFF.

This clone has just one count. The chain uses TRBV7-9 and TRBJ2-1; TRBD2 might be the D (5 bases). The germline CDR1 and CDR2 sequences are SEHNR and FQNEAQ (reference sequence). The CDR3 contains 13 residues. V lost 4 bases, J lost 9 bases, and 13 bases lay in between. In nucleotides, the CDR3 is TGTGCCAGCAGCTACGACGGGGTTGGTGAGCAGTTCTTC. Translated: CASSYDGVGEQFF.

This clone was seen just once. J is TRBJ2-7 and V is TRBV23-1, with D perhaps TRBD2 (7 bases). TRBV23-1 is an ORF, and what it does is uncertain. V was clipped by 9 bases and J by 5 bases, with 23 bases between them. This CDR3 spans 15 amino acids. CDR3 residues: CARGWGGRGTNEQYF. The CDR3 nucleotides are TGCGCCAGGGGGTGGGGGGGGCGCGGAACCAACGAGCAGTACTTC.

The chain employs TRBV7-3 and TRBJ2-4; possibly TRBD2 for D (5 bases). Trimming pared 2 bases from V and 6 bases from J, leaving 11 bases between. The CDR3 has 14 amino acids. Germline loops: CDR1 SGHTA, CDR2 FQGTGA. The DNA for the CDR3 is TGTGCCAGCAGCTTAGGGGTAGGGAGAAACATTCAGTACTTC. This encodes CASSLGVGRNIQYF.